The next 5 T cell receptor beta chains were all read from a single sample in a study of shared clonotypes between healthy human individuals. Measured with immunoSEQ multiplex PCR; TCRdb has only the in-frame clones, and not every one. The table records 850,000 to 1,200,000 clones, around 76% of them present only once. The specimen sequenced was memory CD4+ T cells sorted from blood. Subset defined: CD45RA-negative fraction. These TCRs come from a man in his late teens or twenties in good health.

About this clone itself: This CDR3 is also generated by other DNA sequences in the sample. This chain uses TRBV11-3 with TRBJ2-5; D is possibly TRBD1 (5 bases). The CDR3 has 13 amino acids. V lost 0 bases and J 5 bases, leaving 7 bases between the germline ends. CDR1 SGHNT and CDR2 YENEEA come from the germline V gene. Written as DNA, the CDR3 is TGTGCCAGCAGCTTAGACAGGGCTGAGACCCAGTACTTC. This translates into CASSLDRAETQYF.

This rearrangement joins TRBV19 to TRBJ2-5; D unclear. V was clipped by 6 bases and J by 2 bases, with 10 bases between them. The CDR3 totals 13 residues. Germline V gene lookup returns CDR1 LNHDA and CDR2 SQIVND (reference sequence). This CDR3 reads CASSGQAQETQYF. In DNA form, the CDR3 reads TGTGCCAGTAGCGGGCAGGCTCAAGAGACCCAGTACTTC.

In DNA form, the CDR3 reads TGTGCCAGCAGCATACTCCGGACAGGGAATAATTCACCCCTCCACTTT. Protein product: CASSILRTGNNSPLHF. The chain has TRBV7-2 and TRBJ1-6; TRBD1 aligns across 8 bases. The CDR3 is 16 residues long. J gave up 5 bases and V 5 bases, and 8 bases lay outside the gene matches. CDR1 SGHTA and CDR2 FQGNSA come from the germline V gene.

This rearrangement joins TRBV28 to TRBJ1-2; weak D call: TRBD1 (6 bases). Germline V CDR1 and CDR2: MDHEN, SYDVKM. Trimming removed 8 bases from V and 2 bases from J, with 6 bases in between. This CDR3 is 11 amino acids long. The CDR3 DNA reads TGTGCCAGCCAGGGGAACTATGGCTACACCTTC. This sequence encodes CASQGNYGYTF.

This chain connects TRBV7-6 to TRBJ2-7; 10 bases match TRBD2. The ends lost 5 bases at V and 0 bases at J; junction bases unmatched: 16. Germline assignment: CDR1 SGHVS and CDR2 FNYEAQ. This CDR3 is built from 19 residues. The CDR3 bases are TGTGCCAGCAGCCTCGTTTACGGGGGGACTAGCGAGAGCTCCTACGAGCAGTACTTC. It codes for CASSLVYGGTSESSYEQYF.